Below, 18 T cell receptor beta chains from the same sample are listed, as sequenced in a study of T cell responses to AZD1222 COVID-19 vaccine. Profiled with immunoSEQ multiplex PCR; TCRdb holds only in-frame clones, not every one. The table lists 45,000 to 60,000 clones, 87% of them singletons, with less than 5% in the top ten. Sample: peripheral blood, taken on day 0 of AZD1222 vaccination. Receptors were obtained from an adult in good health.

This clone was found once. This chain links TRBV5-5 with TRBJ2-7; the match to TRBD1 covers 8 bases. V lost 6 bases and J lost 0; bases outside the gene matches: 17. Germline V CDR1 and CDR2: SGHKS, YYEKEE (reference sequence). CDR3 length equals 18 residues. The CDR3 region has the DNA TGTGCCAGCACCCGATCTCCGACCGGACAGGGAAGCTCCTACGAGCAGTACTTC. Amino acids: CASTRSPTGQGSSYEQYF.

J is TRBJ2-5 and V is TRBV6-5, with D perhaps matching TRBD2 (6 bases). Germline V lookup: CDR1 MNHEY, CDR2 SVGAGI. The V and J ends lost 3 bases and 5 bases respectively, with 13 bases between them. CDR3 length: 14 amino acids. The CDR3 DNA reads TGTGCCAGCAGTTATGGGAGCGGGTCGGAGACCCAGTACTTC. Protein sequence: CASSYGSGSETQYF.

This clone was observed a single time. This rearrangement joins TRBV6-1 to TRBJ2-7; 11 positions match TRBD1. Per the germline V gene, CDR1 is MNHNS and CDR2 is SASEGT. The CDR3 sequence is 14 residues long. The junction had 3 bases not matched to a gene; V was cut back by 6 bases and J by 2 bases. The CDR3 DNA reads TGTGCCAGCAGGCCGGGACAGGGGGCCTACGAGCAGTACTTC. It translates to CASRPGQGAYEQYF.

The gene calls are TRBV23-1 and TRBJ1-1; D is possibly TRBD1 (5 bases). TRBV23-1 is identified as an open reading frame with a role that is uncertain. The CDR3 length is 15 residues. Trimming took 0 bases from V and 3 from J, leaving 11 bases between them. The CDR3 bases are TGCGCCAGCAGTCAATCGAATAGGGGTGACACTGAAGCTTTCTTT. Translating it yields CASSQSNRGDTEAFF.

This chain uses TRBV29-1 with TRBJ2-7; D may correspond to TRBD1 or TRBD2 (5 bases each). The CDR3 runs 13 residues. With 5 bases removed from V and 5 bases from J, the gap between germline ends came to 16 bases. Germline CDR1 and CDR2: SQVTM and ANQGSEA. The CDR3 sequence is CSVSWGTMNEQYF. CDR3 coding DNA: TGCAGCGTTTCATGGGGGACGATGAACGAGCAGTACTTC.

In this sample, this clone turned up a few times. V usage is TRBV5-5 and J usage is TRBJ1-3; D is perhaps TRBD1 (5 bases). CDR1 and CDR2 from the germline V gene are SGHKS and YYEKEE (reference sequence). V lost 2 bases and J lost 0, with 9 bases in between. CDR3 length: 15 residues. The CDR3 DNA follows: TGTGCCAGCAGCTTTTGGGGGAGCTCTGGAAACACCATATATTTT. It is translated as CASSFWGSSGNTIYF.

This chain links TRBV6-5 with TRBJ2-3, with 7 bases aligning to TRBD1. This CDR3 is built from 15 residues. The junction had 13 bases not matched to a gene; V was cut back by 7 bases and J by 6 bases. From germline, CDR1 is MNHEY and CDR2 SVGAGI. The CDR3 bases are TGTGCCAGCACCCCGACAGGGCTGTCGGGGGATACGCAGTATTTT. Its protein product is CASTPTGLSGDTQYF.

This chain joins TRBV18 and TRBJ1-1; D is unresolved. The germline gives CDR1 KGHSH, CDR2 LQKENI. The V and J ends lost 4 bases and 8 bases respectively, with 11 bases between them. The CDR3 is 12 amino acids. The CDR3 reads CASSRPGREAFF. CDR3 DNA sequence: TGTGCCAGCTCACGACCGGGCCGAGAAGCTTTCTTT. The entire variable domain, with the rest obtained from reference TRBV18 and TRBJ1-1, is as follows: NAGVMQNPRHLVRRRGQEARLRCSPMKGHSHVYWYRQLPEEGLKFMVYLQKENIIDESGMPKERFSAEFPKEGPSILRIQQVVRGDSAAYFCASSRPGREAFFGQGTRLTVV.

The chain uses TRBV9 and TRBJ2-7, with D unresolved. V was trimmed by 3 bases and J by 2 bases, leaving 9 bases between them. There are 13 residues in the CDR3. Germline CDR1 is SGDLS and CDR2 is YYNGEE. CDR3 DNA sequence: TGTGCCAGCAGCGGTGGCAGGACCTACGAGCAGTACTTC. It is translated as CASSGGRTYEQYF.

The CDR3 region is CASRYGTSIGYTF. The DNA for the CDR3 is TGTGCCAGCAGATATGGGACATCCATTGGCTACACCTTC. This chain joins TRBV12-3 or TRBV12-4 and TRBJ1-2; the D gene is possibly TRBD1 (6 bases). There are 13 residues in the CDR3. V dropped 6 bases and J dropped 7 bases, with 15 bases sitting between them.

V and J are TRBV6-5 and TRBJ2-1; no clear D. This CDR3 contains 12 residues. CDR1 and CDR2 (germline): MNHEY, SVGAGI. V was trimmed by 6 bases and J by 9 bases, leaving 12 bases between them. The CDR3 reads CASSRPVGEQFF. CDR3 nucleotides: TGTGCCAGCAGCCGCCCAGTCGGTGAGCAGTTCTTC.

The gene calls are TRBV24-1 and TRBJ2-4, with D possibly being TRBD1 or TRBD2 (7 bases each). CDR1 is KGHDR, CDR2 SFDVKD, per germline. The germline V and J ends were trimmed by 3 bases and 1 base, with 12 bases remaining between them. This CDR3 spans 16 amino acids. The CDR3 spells CATSDQGGDAKNIQYF. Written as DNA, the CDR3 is TGTGCCACCAGTGATCAGGGGGGGGATGCCAAAAACATTCAGTACTTC.

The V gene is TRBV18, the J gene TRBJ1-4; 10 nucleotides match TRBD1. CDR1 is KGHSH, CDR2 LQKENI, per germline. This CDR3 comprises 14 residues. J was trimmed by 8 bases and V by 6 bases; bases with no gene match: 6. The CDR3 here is CASSHGQGEEKLFF. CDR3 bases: TGTGCCAGCTCCCACGGACAGGGGGAAGAAAAACTGTTTTTT.

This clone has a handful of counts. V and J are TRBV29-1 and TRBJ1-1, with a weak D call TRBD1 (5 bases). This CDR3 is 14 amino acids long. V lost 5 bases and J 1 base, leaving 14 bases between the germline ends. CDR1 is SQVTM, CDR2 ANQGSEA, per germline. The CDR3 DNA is TGCAGCGTTATTGAGGGGTCAGAGAACACTGAAGCTTTCTTT. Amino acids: CSVIEGSENTEAFF.

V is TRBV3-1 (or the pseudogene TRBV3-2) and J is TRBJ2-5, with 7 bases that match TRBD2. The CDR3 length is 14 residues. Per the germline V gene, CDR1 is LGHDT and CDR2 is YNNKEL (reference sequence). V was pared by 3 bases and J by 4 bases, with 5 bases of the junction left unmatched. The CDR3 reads CASSQGGTGETQYF. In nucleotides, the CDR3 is TGTGCCAGCAGCCAGGGGGGGACTGGAGAGACCCAGTACTTC.

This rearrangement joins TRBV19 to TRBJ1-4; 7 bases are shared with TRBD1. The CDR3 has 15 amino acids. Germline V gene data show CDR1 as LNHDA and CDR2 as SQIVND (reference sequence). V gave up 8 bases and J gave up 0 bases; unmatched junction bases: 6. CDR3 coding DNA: TGTGCCAGTCGAGGGGGCCCCGCAACTAATGAAAAACTGTTTTTT. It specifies CASRGGPATNEKLFF.

The CDR3 reads CASSPATGGSDSPLHF. The CDR3 coding sequence is TGTGCCAGCTCACCAGCGACAGGGGGATCGGATTCACCCCTCCACTTT. The gene calls are TRBV18 and TRBJ1-6, with 9 bases fitting TRBD1. V dropped 2 bases and J dropped 8; count of bases not matched to a gene: 7. The germline V gene encodes CDR1 KGHSH and CDR2 LQKENI. The length of the CDR3 is 16 residues.

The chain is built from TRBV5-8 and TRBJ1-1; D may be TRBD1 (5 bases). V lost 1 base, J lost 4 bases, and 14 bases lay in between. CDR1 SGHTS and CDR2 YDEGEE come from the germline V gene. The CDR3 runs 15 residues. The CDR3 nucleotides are TGTGCCAGCAGCTTGATGGCAGGGCCGGGCACTGAAGCTTTCTTT. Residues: CASSLMAGPGTEAFF.